This TCR beta chain was obtained from a study of tumor and adjacent non-tumor tissue in lung cancer. TCRbeta libraries were built with three rounds of nested PCR, modified from ARM-PCR. MiXCR was run by TCRdb on the multiplex PCR reads, yielding one entry per CDR3 protein. The sample has roughly 76,000 distinct CDR3 sequences, around 65% seen once; the top ten hold around 12%. RNA was extracted from bulk tissue without any cell sorting. This clonotype is a singleton in its sample. Here the CDR3 omits its conserved ending phenylalanine or tryptophan, so a read error is the likely source. Per the germline V gene, CDR1 is SGHDT and CDR2 is YYEEEE. This CDR3 region has 14 residues. Trimming took 4 bases from V and 1 from J; bases not matched to a gene: 4.

The sample was lung tumor tissue. V and J are TRBV5-6 and TRBJ2-5; 7 positions match TRBD2. This TCR was recovered from a woman aged 70-85 years with non-small cell lung cancer. The CDR3 loop is CASSQASGQETQYL. The CDR3, as DNA: TGTGCCAGCAGCCAGGCTAGCGGCCAAGAGACCCAGTACTTA.